This note documents a single TCR beta chain sequence. No antigen is known for it. No clone much larger than this one lies a single base away; base qualities are absent. Whole blood was collected in K2EDTA tubes by collaborating institutions according to the institutions' own protocols. Collaborator samples were shipped for TCRbeta analysis as frozen whole blood, isolated PBMCs, or DNA extracted from either sample type. TCRbeta CDR3 regions were amplified from genomic DNA using the immunoSEQ Assay, a bias-controlled multiplex PCR. The paper's data handling went like this. Within the assay, amplification of reference gene primers was used to estimate how many nucleated cells each sample contained. To quantify the absolute abundance of each unique TCRbeta CDR3 rearrangement, sequence reads were collapsed and filtered. For each sample, productive Simpson clonality was calculated as the square root of Simpson's diversity index over productive rearrangements. This immuneACCESS table, as held by TCRdb, lists in-frame sequences with V and J called but not all clones. Of the missing ones, under half trace to an unresolved V gene in checked studies; the others have no known cause. V, J and clone size are taken as reported in that table, and D and trimming were inferred from the DNA itself. This sample is represented by about 80,000 clones; around 76% of them were singletons. Jointly, the top ten make up roughly 15% of the sample.

There are 16 amino acids in the CDR3, from cysteine to phenylalanine inclusive. The CDR3 DNA has 48 bases and is translated from base 1. The germline V gene (reference sequence) gives CDR1 as GTSNPN and CDR2 as SVGIG. V and J are trimmed by 2 bases and 3 bases, and the gene matches miss 7 bases of the junction. The sample is drawn from a study of blood T cell repertoires in COVID-19 (dated by TCRdb to the early 2020s). At the level of the whole study: Samples covering the acute and convalescent phases of COVID-19 were provided by collaborators in the United States, Italy and Spain. The prospective study material was composed of cDNA or gDNA derived from T cells, B-cell-depleted T cells, or PBMCs. Subjects who had been exposed to COVID-19, were actively infected with it, or had recovered from it provided the deeply sampled blood TCRbeta repertoires that made up the dataset. A freely available public database, intended as a resource for researchers studying the immune response to SARS-CoV-2, is where the repertoires were released. Samples came from the ongoing ImmuneRACE study (first 160 participants) plus 1,254 subjects from 6 global collaborators. A de-identified subject ID, COVID-19 status, age in years and sex were almost always included in the sample metadata. HLA class I and class II types, where available, came from metadata supplied by the sample provider rather than from assay-based typing.

Study-wide findings and limitations: The quantity of clinical and demographic metadata differed by source and by participant and was supplied without curation.

Recombination linked TRBV30 to TRBJ2-3; TRBD2 aligns with 11 central bases. Sequencing used peripheral blood. The sequence was collected from a man between 65 and 80 years old with active or convalescent COVID-19. The CDR3 region has the sequence CAWSRVAGGKTDTQYF. The DNA sequence is as follows: TGTGCCTGGAGTCGAGTAGCGGGGGGGAAGACAGATACGCAGTATTTT.